These 28 T cell receptor beta chains share one sample of origin, sequenced in a study of T cell changes during pregnancy in multiple sclerosis. Clones were sequenced by immunoSEQ multiplex PCR, and TCRdb holds only the in-frame ones, with some missing. This table has more than 50,000 clones, around 90% appearing once. The source material was CD4+ T cells from peripheral blood mononuclear cells, sampled after pregnancy. These receptors all stem from a female donor in good health, enrolled as a control in a pregnancy study.

V is TRBV18 and J is TRBJ1-2, with 9 bases matching TRBD1. Per the germline V gene, CDR1 is KGHSH and CDR2 is LQKENI. With 5 bases clipped from V and 8 bases from J, the junction kept 6 bases outside the gene matches. This CDR3 comprises 13 residues. The CDR3 nucleotides are TGTGCCAGCTCAACACAGGGGGCGGAGGGCTACACCTTC. Its translation is CASSTQGAEGYTF. The full variable domain, its missing parts supplied by reference TRBV18 and TRBJ1-2, is NAGVMQNPRHLVRRRGQEARLRCSPMKGHSHVYWYRQLPEEGLKFMVYLQKENIIDESGMPKERFSAEFPKEGPSILRIQQVVRGDSAAYFCASSTQGAEGYTFGSGTRLTVV.

The rearrangement links TRBV7-2 to TRBJ1-5, with D perhaps matching TRBD1 (6 bases). Germline assignment: CDR1 SGHTA and CDR2 FQGNSA. The ends were cut back, 5 bases at V and 3 bases at J, with 14 bases in the middle. The CDR3 has 15 amino acids. This CDR3 reads CASSLLRGSNQPQHF. In DNA, the CDR3 is TGTGCCAGCAGCCTACTCAGGGGATCCAATCAGCCCCAGCATTTT.

The chain uses TRBV6-1 and TRBJ1-1, with D possibly matching TRBD1 (6 bases). V was clipped by 7 bases and J by 1 base, with 13 bases between them. Per germline, CDR1 MNHNS and CDR2 SASEGT. The CDR3 is made up of 14 amino acids. As DNA, the CDR3 is TGTGCCAGCATCCTCAGGGGCGGGAACACTGAAGCTTTCTTT. This encodes CASILRGGNTEAFF.

The chain carries TRBV5-1 and TRBJ2-2; D is perhaps TRBD2 (6 bases). CDR1 is SGHRS and CDR2 is YFSETQ in the germline V gene. The CDR3 is 15 amino acids. V dropped 5 bases and J dropped 4 bases, with 15 bases sitting between them. The CDR3 sequence: CASRGVSGLTGELFF. The CDR3 DNA sequence: TGCGCCAGCAGGGGAGTTAGCGGACTCACCGGGGAGCTGTTTTTT.

The gene calls are TRBV5-6 and TRBJ1-4; D unclear. The V end lost 4 bases, the J end lost 0 bases, and 7 bases lay between the germline ends. This CDR3 has 14 amino acids. Germline loops: CDR1 SGHDT, CDR2 YYEEEE. The CDR3 protein is CASSRGATNEKLFF. CDR3 in DNA: TGTGCCAGCAGCCGCGGAGCAACTAATGAAAAACTGTTTTTT.

The rearrangement links TRBV30 to TRBJ1-1; TRBD1 aligns across 8 bases. CDR3 length equals 14 residues. The germline V gene has CDR1 GTSNPN and CDR2 SVGIG (reference sequence). The trim removed 7 bases at V and 8 bases at J, leaving 15 bases unmatched. The DNA for the CDR3 is TGTGCCTATTCAGCTCCGGGACAGGTTAAGGAAGCTTTCTTT. Translation gives CAYSAPGQVKEAFF.

The chain employs TRBV5-1 and TRBJ2-7; D remains unclear. CDR1 and CDR2 (germline): SGHRS, YFSETQ. CDR3 size: 10 residues. Trimming removed 10 bases at V and 4 bases at J, with 9 bases between. CDR3 in amino acids: CAHSSYEQYF. CDR3 coding DNA: TGCGCCCACAGTAGTTACGAGCAGTACTTC.

The V call is TRBV7-2, the J call TRBJ1-1, with D maybe TRBD1 (6 bases). Trimming shortened V by 5 bases and J by 2 bases, and 15 bases separated the two germline ends. Germline CDR1 SGHTA, CDR2 FQGNSA. This CDR3 has 15 amino acids. CDR3 loop: CASSPNGGANTEAFF. The CDR3 DNA reads as TGTGCCAGCAGCCCGAATGGGGGGGCCAACACTGAAGCTTTCTTT.

This chain joins TRBV19 and TRBJ1-1, with D unresolved. V was trimmed by 5 bases and J by 1 base, leaving 11 bases between them. Germline CDR1 reads LNHDA; CDR2 reads SQIVND (reference sequence). The CDR3 is made up of 14 amino acids. The CDR3 DNA follows: TGTGCCAGTAGTGCGATTCATCGGAACACTGAAGCTTTCTTT. It is translated as CASSAIHRNTEAFF.

This chain uses TRBV4-2 with TRBJ1-1, with 7 bases that match TRBD1. CDR1 and CDR2 from the germline V gene are LGHNA and YNFKEQ. The CDR3 consists of 15 residues. J was trimmed by 3 bases and V by 4 bases; bases with no gene match: 8. CDR3 sequence: CASSPPDRLDTEAFF. The CDR3 coding sequence is TGTGCCAGCAGCCCGCCGGACAGGTTGGACACTGAAGCTTTCTTT.

This clone was observed once. The gene calls are TRBV7-6 and TRBJ1-6, with D hard to call. The germline V gene has CDR1 SGHVS and CDR2 FNYEAQ. Deletions cut 5 bases from V and 6 bases from J, with 8 bases between. This CDR3 spans 13 amino acids. The CDR3 DNA sequence: TGTGCCAGCAGCCTATCGTCTAATTCACCCCTCCACTTT. Protein product: CASSLSSNSPLHF.

This rearrangement joins TRBV2 to TRBJ1-5; 8 bases map to TRBD1. Germline V gene sequence: CDR1 SNHLY, CDR2 FYNNEI. There are 14 residues in the CDR3. V was pared by 5 bases and J by 8 bases, with 8 bases of the junction left unmatched. The CDR3 protein is CASSRTGTLEPQHF. As DNA, the CDR3 is TGTGCCAGCAGTCGGACAGGGACTCTGGAGCCCCAGCATTTT.

This clone occurred once. The rearrangement links TRBV5-4 to TRBJ2-2; D is undetermined. The CDR3 is made up of 17 amino acids. Germline assignment: CDR1 SGHNT and CDR2 YYREEE (reference sequence). V was shortened by 1 base and J by 4 bases, with 17 bases between the two germline ends. This CDR3 is CASSLNSAGSTTGELFF. Here the CDR3 DNA reads TGTGCCAGCAGCTTGAATTCCGCAGGTTCAACCACCGGGGAGCTGTTTTTT.

This clone was counted a single time. The chain is built from TRBV29-1 and TRBJ1-2; TRBD1 matches 10 bases. V trimming: 3 bases; J trimming: 4 bases; junction bases outside the gene matches: 5. This CDR3 contains 14 residues. Germline CDR1 reads SQVTM; CDR2 reads ANQGSEA. The CDR3 spells CSVDRTGGVYGYTF. CDR3 nucleotide sequence: TGCAGCGTTGACCGGACAGGGGGGGTCTATGGCTACACCTTC.

V gene TRBV2 combines with J gene TRBJ2-2, with D possibly matching TRBD1 (6 bases). Germline CDR1 SNHLY, CDR2 FYNNEI. The CDR3 consists of 17 residues. V lost 1 base to trimming and J lost 1 base, with 13 bases between them. CDR3 sequence (DNA): TGTGCCAGCAGTGAAGGGAGAAACAGGGTGAACACCGGGGAGCTGTTTTTT. The encoded protein is CASSEGRNRVNTGELFF.

V usage is TRBV7-3 and J usage is TRBJ2-2; 8 positions agree with TRBD2. The trim removed 5 bases at V and 7 bases at J, leaving 9 bases unmatched. CDR3 size: 15 residues. From germline, CDR1 is SGHTA and CDR2 FQGTGA. The CDR3 bases are TGTGCCAGCAGCGCAAACGGGGGGGGAGGCGGGGAGCTGTTTTTT. Translation: CASSANGGGGGELFF.

The chain combines TRBV6-6 with TRBJ2-5; no definite D call. V was clipped by 2 bases and J by 5 bases, with 12 bases between them. The CDR3 has 14 residues. The V gene's germline CDR1 is MNHNY and CDR2 SVGAGI (reference sequence). The CDR3 here is CASSYGLTAETQYF. The CDR3 DNA is TGTGCCAGCAGTTACGGGCTTACTGCGGAGACCCAGTACTTC.

Remarks on this clone: Relative to the germline gene, one junction end is altered; a read error may explain this. The rearrangement joins TRBV7-7 to TRBJ2-5, with unresolved D. The CDR3 sequence is 11 residues long. The germline V gene has CDR1 SSHAT and CDR2 FNYEAQ (reference sequence). The CDR3 reads CASSPVETQYF. The CDR3 DNA reads TGTGCTAGCAGCCCCGTGGAGACCCAGTACTTC.

This sequence joins TRBV6-1 and TRBJ2-1; possible D gene TRBD2, 6 bases. V was pared by 1 base and J by 9 bases, with 10 bases between. Germline CDR1 reads MNHNS; CDR2 reads SASEGT. This CDR3 spans 13 amino acids. The CDR3 DNA reads TGTGCCAGCAGTGAAGTTTGGAGGGGTGAGCAGTTCTTC. Its protein product is CASSEVWRGEQFF.

This clone was observed once. The chain carries TRBV6-5 and TRBJ2-3; TRBD1 might be the D (5 bases). Trimming took 4 bases from V and 4 from J, leaving 15 bases between them. Per germline, CDR1 MNHEY and CDR2 SVGAGI. The CDR3 runs 15 residues. The CDR3 nucleotides read TGTGCCAGCAGTTCACGACAGTTTTCGCCAGATACGCAGTATTTT. Translation: CASSSRQFSPDTQYF.

The V gene is TRBV5-1, the J gene TRBJ2-3; 10 nucleotides line up with TRBD2. V lost 3 bases and J lost 2; bases outside the gene matches: 6. The germline CDR1 and CDR2 sequences are SGHRS and YFSETQ. This CDR3 region has 16 residues. This CDR3 reads CASSSTSGAHTDTQYF. The DNA for the CDR3 is TGCGCCAGCAGCTCAACTAGCGGGGCCCACACAGATACGCAGTATTTT.

The genes are TRBV6-1 and TRBJ1-2; the D gene is possibly TRBD1 (6 bases). V lost 2 bases, J lost 3 bases, and 13 bases lay in between. This CDR3 contains 15 residues. Germline-derived CDR1 and CDR2 are MNHNS and SASEGT. The CDR3 reads CASSEPRRGHYGYTF. In DNA, the CDR3 is TGTGCCAGCAGTGAACCCCGGCGGGGGCACTATGGCTACACCTTC.

The chain combines TRBV19 with TRBJ2-3; 8 positions agree with TRBD1. CDR3 length: 14 amino acids. V gave up 6 bases and J gave up 2 bases; unmatched junction bases: 4. Looked up from germline, CDR1 is LNHDA and CDR2 is SQIVND (reference sequence). The CDR3 nucleotides are TGTGCCAGTAGAGACAGGGGAAACACAGATACGCAGTATTTT. It translates to CASRDRGNTDTQYF.

The chain employs TRBV19 and TRBJ1-1, with D unclear. Trimming shortened V by 3 bases and J by 3 bases, and 14 bases separated the two germline ends. Germline values: CDR1 LNHDA, CDR2 SQIVND (reference sequence). The CDR3 covers 15 residues. The CDR3 coding sequence is TGTGCCAGTAGTATCCATCTCCAGGCCTACACTGAAGCTTTCTTT. Translation: CASSIHLQAYTEAFF.

This chain joins TRBV19 and TRBJ2-3; 7 nucleotides align to TRBD2. Trimming took 1 base from V and 2 from J; bases not matched to a gene: 3. This CDR3 spans 15 amino acids. CDR1 and CDR2 (germline): LNHDA, SQIVND (reference sequence). Here the CDR3 DNA reads TGTGCCAGTAGTATAGGGCGGGGGTTCACAGATACGCAGTATTTT. Translated: CASSIGRGFTDTQYF. The entire variable domain, with the rest obtained from reference TRBV19 and TRBJ2-3, is as follows: DGGITQSPKYLFRKEGQNVTLSCEQNLNHDAMYWYRQDPGQGLRLIYYSQIVNDFQKGDIAEGYSVSREKKESFPLTVTSAQKNPTAFYLCASSIGRGFTDTQYFGPGTRLTVL.

V and J are TRBV6-6 and TRBJ1-1; 7 nucleotides line up with TRBD1. The CDR3 is 12 amino acids. From germline, CDR1 is MNHNY and CDR2 SVGAGI (reference sequence). V dropped 4 bases and J dropped 5; count of bases not matched to a gene: 1. As DNA, the CDR3 is TGTGCCAGCAGTTTACAGGGGACTGAAGCTTTCTTT. Protein sequence: CASSLQGTEAFF.

V and J are TRBV28 and TRBJ1-2, with TRBD1 matching 7 bases. The germline gives CDR1 MDHEN, CDR2 SYDVKM. The CDR3 sequence is 14 residues long. V lost 5 bases and J lost 11; bases outside the gene matches: 14. CDR3 in DNA: TGTGCCAGCAGTCCCTCGGGACAGCTCGAAAGGTACACCTTC. Protein product: CASSPSGQLERYTF.

The V gene is TRBV30, the J gene TRBJ2-7, with D possibly matching TRBD1 (5 bases). The CDR3 totals 14 residues. V lost 4 bases, J lost 0 bases, and 13 bases lay in between. Germline-derived CDR1 and CDR2 are GTSNPN and SVGIG (reference sequence). Here the CDR3 reads CAWTVGPFSYEQYF. The DNA for the CDR3 is TGTGCCTGGACGGTGGGGCCCTTCTCCTACGAGCAGTACTTC.